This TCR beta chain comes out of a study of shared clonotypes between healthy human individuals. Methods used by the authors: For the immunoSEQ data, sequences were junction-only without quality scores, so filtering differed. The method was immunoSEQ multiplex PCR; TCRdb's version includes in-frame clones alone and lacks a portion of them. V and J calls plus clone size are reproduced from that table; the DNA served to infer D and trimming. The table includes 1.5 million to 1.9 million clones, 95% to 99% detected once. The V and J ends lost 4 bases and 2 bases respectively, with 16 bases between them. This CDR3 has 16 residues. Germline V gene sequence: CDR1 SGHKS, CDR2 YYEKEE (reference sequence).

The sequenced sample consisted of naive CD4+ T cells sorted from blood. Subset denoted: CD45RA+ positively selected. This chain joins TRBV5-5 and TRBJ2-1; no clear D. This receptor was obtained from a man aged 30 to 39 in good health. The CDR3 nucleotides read TGTGCCAGCAGCGCTGGCTTTAGAGAACCCTACAATGAGCAGTTCTTC. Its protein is CASSAGFREPYNEQFF.